This T cell receptor beta chain was observed in a study of read filtering for tumor transcriptome and immune sequencing (dated by TCRdb to the early 2020s). General notes on the study: The cohort was composed of 16 to 20 male and some 15 female patients, with a mean age of approximately 62 years and an age range of about 45 to 90. Using the same bone marrow samples, the study compared TCR repertoires obtained by targeted immune repertoire sequencing with those obtained by bulk whole-transcriptome sequencing. As a main aim, a read-filtering strategy for immune repertoire data was addressed, with the specific question being whether clonotypes supported by a single read should be removed. After DNase treatment, whole-transcriptome libraries were prepared using the TruSeq RNA Access Library Prep Kit. By revised international staging, roughly 8 patients were R-ISS I, roughly 17 were R-ISS II and 7 were R-ISS III. Per sample, about 3.5 to 11 million TCR-region mapped reads were obtained with IR-seq, compared with only roughly 80 to 1273 with RNA-seq.

Each patient had bone marrow sampled at the time of active disease. Ficoll-Hypaque density gradient centrifugation was used to isolate the bone marrow mononuclear cells. To remove myeloma plasma cells, the cells were labeled with CD138 magnetic microbeads on a MACS separator, and CD138-negative cells were then collected by negative selection. The purity of the isolated cells was checked by flow cytometry with CD138 antibodies on an Attune NxT. Total RNA was extracted using TRIzol reagent and was quantified on a NanoDrop spectrophotometer. Paired RNA-seq and IR-seq were performed on the CD138-negative bone marrow sample of each patient. The Immunoverse kit was used to build TCR libraries from around 420 ng RNA, with molecular barcoded adaptors covering alpha/delta and beta/gamma chains. TCR library preparation used the same RNA that went into transcriptome sequencing. Sequencing of the TCR libraries was done on an Illumina HiSeq 4000 with 2 x 150 cycles. The published analysis was carried out like this. TCR reads were aligned to human V, D, J and C references and assembled into CDR3 clonotypes with MiXCR, including quality filtering and error correction. The tcR package in R was used to analyze clonotype counts and gene usage diversity. Raw mapping reads were checked after the RNA-seq reads had been mapped by STAR aligner version 2.5.3a onto the human GRCh37 genome. IR-seq fastq files were randomly downsampled with Seqtk 1.3 to test the effect of sequencing depth on detected clonotypes. TCRdb reprocessing: public reads trimmed at Q25 with fastp, clones called with MiXCR, in-frame beta chains kept. Rows are combined by CDR3 protein, so each entry shows the most common genes and DNA. In this record, the V and J calls reflect TCRdb's handling and not the investigators' own analysis. The sample profile shows 85,000 to 100,000 distinct CDR3 sequences; roughly a fifth of them were found once. 11% of the sample lies in the top ten.

The full study reports these points: The sorted CD138-negative fraction was composed of a mixed bone marrow immune population rather than of purified T cells. The correlation between IR-seq and RNA-seq shared clonotype proportions was increased by removal of single-read clonotypes. In IR-seq, approximately 80% of clonotypes but roughly 3.5% of total reads were represented by single-read clonotypes, whereas in RNA-seq, 74.6% of clonotypes and approximately 44% of reads were represented by single-read clonotypes. Compared with RNA-seq, IR-seq captured clonotypes at much higher depth and more reliably, and a smaller IR-seq throughput was enough to identify most shared clonotypes.

Comment on this clonotype: The clone's antigen remains unknown. Because the CDR3 is missing its conserved closing phenylalanine or tryptophan, this is likely a read error.

The germline V gene gives CDR1 as SGHRS and CDR2 as YFSETQ. Trimming accounts for 4 bases at V and 2 bases at J, while the number of junction bases matched to no gene is 6. The CDR3 is 15 residues long, counting both termini. The entry retains the CDR3 DNA only, 45 bases that are in frame from base 1. The V and J segments used are TRBV5-1 and TRBJ2-1; 7 junctional bases match TRBD2. Input material: a population of CD138-negative cells sorted from bone marrow. Reading the label with the study, this specimen's cell subset or site is: bone marrow mononuclear cells depleted of CD138+ plasma/myeloma cells by negative magnetic selection. This TCR was recovered from a donor over 35 with multiple myeloma. Here is the DNA: TGCGCCAGCAGCAGGACCAGCGGGACCTACAATGAGCAGTTCCTC. It specifies CASSRTSGTYNEQFL.